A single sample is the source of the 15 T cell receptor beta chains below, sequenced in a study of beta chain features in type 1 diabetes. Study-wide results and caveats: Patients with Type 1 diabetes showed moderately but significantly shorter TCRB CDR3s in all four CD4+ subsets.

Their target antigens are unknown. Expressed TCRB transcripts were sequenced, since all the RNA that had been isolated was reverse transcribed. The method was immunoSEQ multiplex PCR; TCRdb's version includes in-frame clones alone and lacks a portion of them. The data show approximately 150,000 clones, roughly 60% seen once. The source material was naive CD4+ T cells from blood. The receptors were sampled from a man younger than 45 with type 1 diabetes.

The CDR3 region is CASSSHTGGQTQYF. The CDR3 bases are TGTGCCAGCAGTTCCCACACAGGAGGGCAGACCCAGTACTTC. V gene TRBV27 combines with J gene TRBJ2-5; tentative D call: TRBD2 (6 bases). The CDR3 consists of 14 residues. Trimming removed 4 bases at V and 6 bases at J, with 15 bases between. Germline lookup yields CDR1 MNHEY and CDR2 SMNVEV (reference sequence).

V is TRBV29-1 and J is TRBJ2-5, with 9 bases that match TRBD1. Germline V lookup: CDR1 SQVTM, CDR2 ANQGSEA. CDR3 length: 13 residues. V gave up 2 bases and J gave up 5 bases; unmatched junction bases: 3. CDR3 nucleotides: TGCAGCGTTGAACACAGGGGGCTGGAGACCCAGTACTTC. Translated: CSVEHRGLETQYF.

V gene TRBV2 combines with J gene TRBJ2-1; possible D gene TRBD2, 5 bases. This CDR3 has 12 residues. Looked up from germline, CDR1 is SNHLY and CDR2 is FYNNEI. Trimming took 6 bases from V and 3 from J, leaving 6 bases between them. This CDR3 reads CASSGDYNEQFF. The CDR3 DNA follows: TGTGCCAGCAGCGGGGACTACAATGAGCAGTTCTTC.

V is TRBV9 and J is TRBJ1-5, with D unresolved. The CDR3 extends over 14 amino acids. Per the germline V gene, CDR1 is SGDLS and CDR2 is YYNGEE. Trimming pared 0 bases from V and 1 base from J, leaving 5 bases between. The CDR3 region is CASSVGASNQPQHF. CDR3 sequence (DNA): TGTGCCAGCAGCGTAGGGGCCAGCAATCAGCCCCAGCATTTT. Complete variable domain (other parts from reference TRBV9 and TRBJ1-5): DSGVTQTPKHLITATGQRVTLRCSPRSGDLSVYWYQQSLDQGLQFLIQYYNGEERAKGNILERFSAQQFPDLHSELNLSSLELGDSALYFCASSVGASNQPQHFGDGTRLSIL.

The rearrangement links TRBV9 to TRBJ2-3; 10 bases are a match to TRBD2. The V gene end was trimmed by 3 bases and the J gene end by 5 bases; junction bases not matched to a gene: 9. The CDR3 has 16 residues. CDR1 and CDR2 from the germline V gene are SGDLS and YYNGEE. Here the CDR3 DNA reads TGTGCCAGCAGCGAACTAGCGGGATCCCTCGGAGATACGCAGTATTTT. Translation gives CASSELAGSLGDTQYF.

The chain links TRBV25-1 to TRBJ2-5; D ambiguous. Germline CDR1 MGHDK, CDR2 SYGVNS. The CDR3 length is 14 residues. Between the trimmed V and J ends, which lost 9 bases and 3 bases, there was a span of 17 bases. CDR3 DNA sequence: TGTGCCAGGGCTTGGGCCGGGCTGAAAGAGACCCAGTACTTC. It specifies CARAWAGLKETQYF.

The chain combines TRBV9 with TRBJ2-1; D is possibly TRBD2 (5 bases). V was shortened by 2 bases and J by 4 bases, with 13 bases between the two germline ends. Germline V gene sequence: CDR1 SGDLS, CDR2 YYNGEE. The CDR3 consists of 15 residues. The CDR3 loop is CASSVSGETYNEQFF. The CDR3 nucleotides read TGTGCCAGCAGCGTCAGCGGTGAAACGTACAATGAGCAGTTCTTC.

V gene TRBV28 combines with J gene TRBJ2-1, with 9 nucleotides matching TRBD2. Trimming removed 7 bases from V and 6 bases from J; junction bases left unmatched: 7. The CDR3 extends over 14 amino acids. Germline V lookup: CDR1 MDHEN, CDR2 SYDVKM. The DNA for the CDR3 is TGTGCCAGCATCGTAGCGGGGGTGACCAATGAGCAGTTCTTC. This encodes CASIVAGVTNEQFF. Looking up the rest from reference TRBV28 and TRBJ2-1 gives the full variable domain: DVKVTQSSRYLVKRTGEKVFLECVQDMDHENMFWYRQDPGLGLRLIYFSYDVKMKEKGDIPEGYSVSREKKERFSLILESASTNQTSMYLCASIVAGVTNEQFFGPGTRLTVL.

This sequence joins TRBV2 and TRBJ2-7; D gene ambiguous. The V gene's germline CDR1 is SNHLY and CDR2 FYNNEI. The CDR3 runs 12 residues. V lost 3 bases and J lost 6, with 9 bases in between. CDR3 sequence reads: CASSDWKREQYF. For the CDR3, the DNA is TGTGCCAGCAGTGACTGGAAACGCGAGCAGTACTTC.

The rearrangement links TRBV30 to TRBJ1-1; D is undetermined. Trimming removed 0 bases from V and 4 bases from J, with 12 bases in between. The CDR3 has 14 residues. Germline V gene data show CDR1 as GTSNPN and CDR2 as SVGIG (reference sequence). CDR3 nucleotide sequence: TGTGCCTGGAGTGTATTTTCGTCGGGCACTGAAGCTTTCTTT. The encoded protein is CAWSVFSSGTEAFF.

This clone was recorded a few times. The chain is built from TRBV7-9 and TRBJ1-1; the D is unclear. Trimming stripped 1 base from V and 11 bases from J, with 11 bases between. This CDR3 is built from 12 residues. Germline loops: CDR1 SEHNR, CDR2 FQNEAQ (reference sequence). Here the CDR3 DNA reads TGTGCCAGCAGCTTAGGTGACCAGGCCGCTTTCTTT. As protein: CASSLGDQAAFF. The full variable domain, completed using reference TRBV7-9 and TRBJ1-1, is DTGVSQNPRHKITKRGQNVTFRCDPISEHNRLYWYRQTLGQGPEFLTYFQNEAQLEKSRLLSDRFSAERPKGSFSTLEIQRTEQGDSAMYLCASSLGDQAAFFGQGTRLTVV.

In DNA, the CDR3 is TGCAGCGTTGAAGATCCGGGTTCTAGCACAGATACGCAGTATTTT. Residues: CSVEDPGSSTDTQYF. The J gene is TRBJ2-3, the V gene TRBV29-1; D unclear. Deletions cut 0 bases from V and 0 bases from J, with 10 bases between. This CDR3 contains 15 residues. Germline V gene sequence: CDR1 SQVTM, CDR2 ANQGSEA.

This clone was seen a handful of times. CDR3 in amino acids: CSVVTGSKNIQYF. The CDR3, as DNA: TGCAGCGTTGTGACAGGGTCCAAAAACATTCAGTACTTC. This chain links TRBV29-1 with TRBJ2-4; 7 bases are a match to TRBD1. The V and J ends lost 4 bases and 2 bases, in that order; junction bases with no gene match: 2. The CDR3 consists of 13 residues. CDR1 and CDR2 from the germline V gene are SQVTM and ANQGSEA.

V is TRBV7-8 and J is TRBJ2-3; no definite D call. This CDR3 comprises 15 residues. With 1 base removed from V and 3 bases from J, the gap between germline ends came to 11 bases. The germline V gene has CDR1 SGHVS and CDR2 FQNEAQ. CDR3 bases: TGTGCCAGCAGCTTAGTGGGCAAGACTACAGATACGCAGTATTTT. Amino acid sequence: CASSLVGKTTDTQYF. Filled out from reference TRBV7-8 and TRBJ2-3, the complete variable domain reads GAGVSQSPRYKVAKRGQDVALRCDPISGHVSLFWYQQALGQGPEFLTYFQNEAQLDKSGLPSDRFFAERPEGSVSTLKIQRTQQEDSAVYLCASSLVGKTTDTQYFGPGTRLTVL.

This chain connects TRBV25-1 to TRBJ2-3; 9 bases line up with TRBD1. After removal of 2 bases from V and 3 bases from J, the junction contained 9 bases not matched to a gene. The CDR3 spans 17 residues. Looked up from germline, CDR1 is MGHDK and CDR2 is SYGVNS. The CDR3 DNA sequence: TGTGCCAGCAGTGAAGACAGACAGGGGGGCCCAACAGATACGCAGTATTTT. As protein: CASSEDRQGGPTDTQYF.